The rows below give T cell receptor beta chains drawn from one sample of a study of blood T cell repertoires in COVID-19. The method was immunoSEQ multiplex PCR; TCRdb's version includes in-frame clones alone and lacks a portion of them. The table records roughly 180,000 clones, 82% of them present only once. Sequenced sample: PBMCs or T cells enriched from blood (not recorded which). These receptors came from a man in his sixties who had recovered from COVID-19. Each CDR3 is given with its conserved first and last residue. A D gene is named only where the DNA matches it firmly. The size field is filled for only some rows; it gives once, few, many or a size class.

TRBV6-5,.,TRBJ1-2,.,CARRDQASNGYTF,TGTGCCCGACGGGATCAGGCGTCCAATGGCTACACCTTC
TRBV15,.,TRBJ1-3,.,CATSRDLSDRGNTIYF,TGTGCCACCAGCAGAGATCTCTCGGACAGAGGAAACACCATATATTTT
TRBV12-3/TRBV12-4,TRBD1,TRBJ1-2,.,CASSADRGHGYTF,TGTGCCAGCAGTGCCGACAGGGGGCATGGCTACACCTTC
TRBV18,TRBD1,TRBJ1-2,few,CASSPLKTQGGHGYTF,TGTGCCAGCTCACCTCTCAAAACACAGGGGGGCCATGGCTACACCTTC
TRBV4-1,.,TRBJ1-1,.,CASSESSVGATEAFF,TGCGCCAGCAGCGAAAGCTCTGTTGGGGCCACTGAAGCTTTCTTT
TRBV28,TRBD1,TRBJ1-1,.,CASSFIDRGAFF,TGTGCCAGCAGTTTCATCGACAGGGGAGCTTTCTTT
TRBV16,.,TRBJ1-1,.,CASSPARGATEAFF,TGTGCCAGCAGCCCTGCACGGGGGGCTACTGAAGCTTTCTTT
TRBV2,TRBD2,TRBJ2-4,.,CASLGGGKNIQYF,TGTGCCAGCTTGGGGGGGGGCAAAAACATTCAGTACTTC
TRBV5-1,.,TRBJ1-5,.,CASRLTAGGNQPQHF,TGCGCCAGCAGGTTGACGGCCGGGGGAAATCAGCCCCAGCATTTT
TRBV5-4,.,TRBJ1-3,.,CASSAPGLLSGNTIYF,TGTGCCAGCAGCGCACCGGGACTGCTCTCTGGAAACACCATATATTTT
TRBV11-2,.,TRBJ1-4,.,CASSFEGVEKLFF,TGTGCCAGCAGCTTTGAAGGGGTCGAAAAACTGTTTTTT
TRBV7-2,TRBD2,TRBJ2-1,.,CASSLGGLAAYNEQFF,TGTGCCAGCAGCTTAGGAGGTCTAGCGGCCTACAATGAGCAGTTCTTC
TRBV10-3,TRBD1,TRBJ1-5,.,CAISDTIPGQGDYQPQHF,TGTGCCATCAGTGATACCATTCCGGGACAGGGGGATTATCAGCCCCAGCATTTT
TRBV14,.,TRBJ1-3,.,CASSQARSGNTIYF,TGTGCCAGCAGCCAGGCCCGCTCTGGAAACACCATATATTTT
TRBV27,.,TRBJ2-7,.,CASSLQPPDRYEQYF,TGTGCCAGCAGTTTGCAACCCCCCGACAGGTACGAGCAGTACTTC
TRBV19,.,TRBJ1-2,.,CASSPGDYGYTF,TGTGCCAGTAGTCCGGGAGACTATGGCTACACCTTC
TRBV25-1,TRBD2,TRBJ2-2,.,CASHTSGVVGELFF,TGTGCCAGCCATACTAGCGGGGTGGTCGGGGAGCTGTTTTTT
TRBV5-6,.,TRBJ1-1,.,CASSLTGRTMLSTEAFF,TGTGCCAGCAGCCTCACAGGACGGACGATGCTGAGCACTGAAGCTTTCTTT
TRBV6-2/TRBV6-3,.,TRBJ2-7,.,CASSYRRALGYEQYF,TGTGCCAGCAGTTACAGGAGGGCCCTTGGGTACGAGCAGTACTTC
TRBV11-3,TRBD2,TRBJ2-5,.,CASSRSGGLQETQYF,TGTGCCAGCAGCCGTAGCGGGGGCCTCCAAGAGACCCAGTACTTC
TRBV20-1,.,TRBJ2-3,.,CSASLGADTQYF,TGCAGTGCTAGTCTGGGGGCGGATACGCAGTATTTT
TRBV7-3,TRBD2,TRBJ2-7,.,CASSLRTSGGRETYEQYF,TGTGCCAGCAGCTTAAGGACTAGCGGGGGGCGAGAAACCTACGAGCAGTACTTC
TRBV5-1,.,TRBJ2-1,many,CASSLAQQEYYNEQFF,TGCGCCAGCAGCTTGGCCCAGCAGGAATACTACAATGAGCAGTTCTTC
TRBV6-5,.,TRBJ1-5,once,CASSYSRLGDQPQHF,TGTGCCAGCAGTTACTCGAGGCTCGGAGATCAGCCCCAGCATTTT
TRBV6-4,TRBD1,TRBJ1-5,.,CASSWTGGQPQHF,TGTGCCAGCAGTTGGACAGGGGGGCAGCCCCAGCATTTT
TRBV10-3,TRBD1,TRBJ1-2,.,CTSREGQGNYGYTF,TGTACCTCCCGAGAGGGACAGGGTAACTATGGCTACACCTTC
TRBV5-1,.,TRBJ1-1,.,CASSPNRVGNTEAFF,TGCGCCAGCAGCCCTAACAGGGTTGGGAACACTGAAGCTTTCTTT
TRBV5-1,TRBD2,TRBJ2-3,few,CASSRVLAGGSTDTQYF,TGCGCCAGCAGCCGGGTACTAGCGGGAGGGAGCACAGATACGCAGTATTTT
TRBV5-6,.,TRBJ1-2,.,CASSLSRGAGGYTF,TGTGCCAGCAGCTTGTCCAGGGGTGCAGGTGGCTACACCTTC
TRBV7-2,.,TRBJ1-1,.,CASSLNQASGTEAFF,TGTGCCAGCAGCTTAAATCAGGCCTCCGGCACTGAAGCTTTCTTT
TRBV5-8,TRBD1,TRBJ1-2,.,CASSFGQGAYYGYTF,TGTGCCAGCAGCTTCGGCCAGGGGGCCTACTATGGCTACACCTTC
TRBV4-1,.,TRBJ1-1,.,CASSSGNTEAFF,TGCGCCAGCAGCTCGGGAAACACTGAAGCTTTCTTT
TRBV9,TRBD1,TRBJ1-2,.,CASSVETGFVYGYTF,TGTGCCAGCAGCGTTGAGACAGGGTTTGTGTATGGCTACACCTTC
TRBV11-2,.,TRBJ2-3,.,CASSLGGGFTDTQYF,TGTGCCAGCAGCTTAGGGGGAGGATTTACAGATACGCAGTATTTT
TRBV7-8,TRBD1,TRBJ1-5,.,CASSFTGDSNQPQHF,TGTGCCAGCAGTTTTACAGGGGATAGCAATCAGCCCCAGCATTTT
TRBV10-3,TRBD1,TRBJ1-2,.,CAISVEGAGYGYTF,TGTGCCATCAGTGTTGAGGGGGCCGGCTATGGCTACACCTTC
TRBV3-1/TRBV3-2,TRBD2,TRBJ2-7,.,CASSQNLGLAGVYEQYF,TGTGCCAGCAGCCAAAACTTGGGACTAGCGGGAGTCTACGAGCAGTACTTC
TRBV7-9,TRBD2,TRBJ2-1,once,CASSSRTSGGANEQFF,TGTGCCAGCAGCTCAAGGACTAGCGGGGGGGCCAATGAGCAGTTCTTC
TRBV29-1,TRBD1,TRBJ1-2,.,CSVEGSRDRGANGYTF,TGCAGCGTTGAAGGCTCCCGGGACAGAGGCGCGAACGGCTACACCTTC
TRBV11-2,.,TRBJ1-3,once,CASSLVGGEGNTIYF,TGTGCCAGCAGCTTAGTCGGGGGTGAAGGAAACACCATATATTTT
TRBV9,.,TRBJ2-2,few,CASSVGGGTRELFF,TGTGCCAGCAGCGTAGGCGGAGGGACGCGGGAGCTGTTTTTT
TRBV29-1,.,TRBJ2-7,.,CSVEDSDSPTYEQYF,TGCAGCGTTGAAGACTCTGACAGTCCTACCTACGAGCAGTACTTC
TRBV7-2,TRBD2,TRBJ2-1,.,CASSLRVGTSGYNEQFF,TGTGCCAGCAGCTTAAGAGTCGGGACTAGCGGATACAATGAGCAGTTCTTC
TRBV29-1,TRBD1,TRBJ2-5,.,CSVDRDSQETQYF,TGCAGCGTGGACAGGGACTCGCAAGAGACCCAGTACTTC
TRBV24-1,.,TRBJ2-1,.,CATSDPLGGNEQFF,TGTGCCACCAGTGATCCGCTGGGGGGAAATGAGCAGTTCTTC
TRBV28,.,TRBJ2-5,.,CASSFYGGYQETQYF,TGTGCCAGCAGTTTCTACGGCGGTTACCAAGAGACCCAGTACTTC
TRBV7-8,.,TRBJ2-2,.,CASSLVGGATGELFF,TGTGCCAGCAGCTTAGTTGGGGGCGCCACCGGGGAGCTGTTTTTT
TRBV5-5,TRBD2,TRBJ2-5,.,CASSPPGLAGPLQETQYF,TGTGCCAGCAGCCCTCCGGGACTAGCGGGCCCCCTCCAAGAGACCCAGTACTTC
TRBV7-8,.,TRBJ1-2,.,CASSLRQQNYGYTF,TGTGCCAGCAGCTTACGACAGCAGAACTATGGCTACACCTTC
TRBV12-3/TRBV12-4,.,TRBJ2-7,.,CASSLVGVQYF,TGTGCCAGCAGTTTAGTAGGGGTGCAGTACTTC
TRBV7-2,.,TRBJ2-3,.,CASSRKSTDTQYF,TGTGCCAGCAGCCGTAAAAGCACAGATACGCAGTATTTT
TRBV7-9,.,TRBJ1-6,.,CASSPSGGGKSPLHF,TGTGCCAGCAGCCCATCGGGGGGCGGAAAATCACCCCTCCACTTT
TRBV9,.,TRBJ2-2,few,CASSVGASVNTGELFF,TGTGCCAGCAGCGTAGGGGCTAGCGTGAACACCGGGGAGCTGTTTTTT